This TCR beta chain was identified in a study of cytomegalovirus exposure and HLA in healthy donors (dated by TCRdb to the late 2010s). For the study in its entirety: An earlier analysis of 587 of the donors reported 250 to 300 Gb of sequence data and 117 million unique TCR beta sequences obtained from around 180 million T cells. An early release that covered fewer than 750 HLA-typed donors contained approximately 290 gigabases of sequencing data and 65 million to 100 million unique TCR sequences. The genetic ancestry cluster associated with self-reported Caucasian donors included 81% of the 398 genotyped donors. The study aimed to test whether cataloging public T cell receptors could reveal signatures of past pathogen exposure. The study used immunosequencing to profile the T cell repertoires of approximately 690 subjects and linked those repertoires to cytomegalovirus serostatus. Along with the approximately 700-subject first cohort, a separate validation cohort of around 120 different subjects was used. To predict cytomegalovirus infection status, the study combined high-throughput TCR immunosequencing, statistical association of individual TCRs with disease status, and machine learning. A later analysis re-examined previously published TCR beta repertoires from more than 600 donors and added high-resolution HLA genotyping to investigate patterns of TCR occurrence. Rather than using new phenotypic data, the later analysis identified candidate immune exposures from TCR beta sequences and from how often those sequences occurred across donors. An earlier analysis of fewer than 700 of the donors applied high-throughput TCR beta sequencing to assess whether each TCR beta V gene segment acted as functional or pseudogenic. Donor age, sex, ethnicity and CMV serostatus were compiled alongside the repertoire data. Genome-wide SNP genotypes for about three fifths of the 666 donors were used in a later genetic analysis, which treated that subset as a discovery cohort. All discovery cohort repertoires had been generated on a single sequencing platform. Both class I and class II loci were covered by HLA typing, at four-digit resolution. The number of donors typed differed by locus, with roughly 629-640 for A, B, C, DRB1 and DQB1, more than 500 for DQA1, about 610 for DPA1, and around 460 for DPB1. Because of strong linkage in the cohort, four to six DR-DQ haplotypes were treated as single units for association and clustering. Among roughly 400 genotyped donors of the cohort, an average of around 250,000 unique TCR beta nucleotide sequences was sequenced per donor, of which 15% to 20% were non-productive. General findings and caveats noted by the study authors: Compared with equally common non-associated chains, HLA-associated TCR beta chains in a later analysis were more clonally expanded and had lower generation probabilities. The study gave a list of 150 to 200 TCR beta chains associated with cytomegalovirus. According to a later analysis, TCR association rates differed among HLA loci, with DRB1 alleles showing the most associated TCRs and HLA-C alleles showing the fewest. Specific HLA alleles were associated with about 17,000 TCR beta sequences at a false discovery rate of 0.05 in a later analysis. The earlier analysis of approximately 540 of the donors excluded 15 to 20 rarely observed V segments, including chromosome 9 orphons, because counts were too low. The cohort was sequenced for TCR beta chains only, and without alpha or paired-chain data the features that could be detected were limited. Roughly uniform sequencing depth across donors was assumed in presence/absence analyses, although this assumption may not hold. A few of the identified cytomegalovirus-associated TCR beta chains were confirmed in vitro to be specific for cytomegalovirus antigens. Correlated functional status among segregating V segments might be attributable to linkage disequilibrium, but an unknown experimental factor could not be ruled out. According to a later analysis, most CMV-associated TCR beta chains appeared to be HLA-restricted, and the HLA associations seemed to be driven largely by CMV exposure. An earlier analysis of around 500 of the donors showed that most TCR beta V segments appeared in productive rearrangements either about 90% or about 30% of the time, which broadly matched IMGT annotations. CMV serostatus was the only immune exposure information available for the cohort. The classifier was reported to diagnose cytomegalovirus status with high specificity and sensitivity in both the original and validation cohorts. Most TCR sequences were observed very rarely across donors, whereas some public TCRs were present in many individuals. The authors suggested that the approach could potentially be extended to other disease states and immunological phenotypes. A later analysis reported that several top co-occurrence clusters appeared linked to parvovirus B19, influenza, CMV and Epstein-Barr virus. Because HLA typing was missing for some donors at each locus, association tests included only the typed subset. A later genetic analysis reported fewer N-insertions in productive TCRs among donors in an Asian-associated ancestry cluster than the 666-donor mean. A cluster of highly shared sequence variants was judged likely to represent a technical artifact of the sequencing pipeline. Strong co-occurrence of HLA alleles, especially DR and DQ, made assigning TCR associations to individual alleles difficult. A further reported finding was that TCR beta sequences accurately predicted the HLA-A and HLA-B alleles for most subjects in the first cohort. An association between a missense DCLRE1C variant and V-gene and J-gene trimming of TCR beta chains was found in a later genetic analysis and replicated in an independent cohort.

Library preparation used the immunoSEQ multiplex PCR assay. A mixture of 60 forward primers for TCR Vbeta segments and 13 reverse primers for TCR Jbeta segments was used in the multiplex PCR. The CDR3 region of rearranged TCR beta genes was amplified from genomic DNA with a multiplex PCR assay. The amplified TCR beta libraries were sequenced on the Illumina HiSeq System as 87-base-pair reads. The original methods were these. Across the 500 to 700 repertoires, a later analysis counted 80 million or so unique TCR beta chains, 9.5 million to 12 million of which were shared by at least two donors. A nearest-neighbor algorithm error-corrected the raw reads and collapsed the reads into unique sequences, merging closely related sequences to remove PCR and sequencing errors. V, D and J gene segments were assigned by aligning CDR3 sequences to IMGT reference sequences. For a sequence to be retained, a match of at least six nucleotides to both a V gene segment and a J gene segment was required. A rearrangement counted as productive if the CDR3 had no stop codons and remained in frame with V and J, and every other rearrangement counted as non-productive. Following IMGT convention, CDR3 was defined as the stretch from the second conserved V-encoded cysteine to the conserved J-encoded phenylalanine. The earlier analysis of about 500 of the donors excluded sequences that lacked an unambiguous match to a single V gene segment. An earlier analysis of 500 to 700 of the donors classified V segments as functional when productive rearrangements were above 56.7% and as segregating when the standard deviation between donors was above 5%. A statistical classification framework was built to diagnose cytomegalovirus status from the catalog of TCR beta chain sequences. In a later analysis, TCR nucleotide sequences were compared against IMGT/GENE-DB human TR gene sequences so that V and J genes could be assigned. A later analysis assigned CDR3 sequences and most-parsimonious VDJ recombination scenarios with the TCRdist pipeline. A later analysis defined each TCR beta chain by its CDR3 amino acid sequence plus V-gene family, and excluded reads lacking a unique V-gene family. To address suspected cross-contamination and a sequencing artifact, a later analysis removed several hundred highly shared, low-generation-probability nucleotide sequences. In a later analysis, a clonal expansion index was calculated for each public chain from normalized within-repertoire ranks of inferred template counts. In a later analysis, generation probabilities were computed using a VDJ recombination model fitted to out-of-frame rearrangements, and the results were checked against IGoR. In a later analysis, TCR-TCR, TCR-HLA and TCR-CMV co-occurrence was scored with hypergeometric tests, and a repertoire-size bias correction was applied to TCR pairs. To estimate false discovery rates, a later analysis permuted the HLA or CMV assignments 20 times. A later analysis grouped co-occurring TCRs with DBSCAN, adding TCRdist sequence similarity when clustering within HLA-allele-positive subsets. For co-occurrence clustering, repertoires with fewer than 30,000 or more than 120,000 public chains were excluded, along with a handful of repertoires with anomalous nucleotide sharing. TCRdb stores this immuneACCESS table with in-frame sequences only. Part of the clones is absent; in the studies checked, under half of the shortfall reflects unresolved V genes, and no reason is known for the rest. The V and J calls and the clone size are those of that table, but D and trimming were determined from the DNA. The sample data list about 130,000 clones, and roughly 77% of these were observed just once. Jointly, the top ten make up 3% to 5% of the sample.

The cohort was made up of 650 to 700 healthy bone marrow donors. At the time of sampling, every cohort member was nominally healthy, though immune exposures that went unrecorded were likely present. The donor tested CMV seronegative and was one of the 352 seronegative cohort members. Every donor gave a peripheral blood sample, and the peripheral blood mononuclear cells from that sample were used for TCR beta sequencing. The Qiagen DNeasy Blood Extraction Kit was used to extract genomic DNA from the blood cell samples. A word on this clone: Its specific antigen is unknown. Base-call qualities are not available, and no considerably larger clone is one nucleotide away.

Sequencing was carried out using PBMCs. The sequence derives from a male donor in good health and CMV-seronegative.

The base sequence is TGTGCCAGCAGCTCCGGGACAGGATATAATTCACCCCTCCACTTT. This yields the protein CASSSGTGYNSPLHF. The chain was built from TRBV7-9 and TRBJ1-6; a stretch of 8 junction bases matches TRBD1. Reading from cysteine to phenylalanine, the CDR3 counts 15 amino acids. Only CDR3 DNA remains: 45 bases, in frame from the first base. V lost 4 bases and J lost 4 bases, and the count of bases not matched to a germline gene is 3. The germline V gene encodes CDR1 SEHNR and CDR2 FQNEAQ (reference sequence).